The subject of this entry is one T cell receptor (beta chain). These data originate in a study of blood T cell repertoires in COVID-19. The CDR3 length is 15 residues. Produced via immunoSEQ multiplex PCR; TCRdb's table is partial and in-frame only. This table has fewer than 300,000 clones, approximately 90% appearing once. The chain is built from TRBV21-1 and TRBJ2-4; whether TRBD1, the table's D call, matches the DNA was not checked. TRBV21-1 is an annotated pseudogene. The sequence was obtained from a woman aged 40 to 50 who had recovered from COVID-19. Material: peripheral blood. The CDR3 region has the DNA TGTGCCAGGGAGACAGGAACCCTAGCCAAAAACATTCAGTACTTC. The encoded protein is CARETGTLAKNIQYF.